The 21 T cell receptor beta chains listed next were all sequenced from one sample in a study of cytomegalovirus exposure and HLA in healthy donors. PCR was performed using 60 Vbeta and 13 Jbeta primers. Profiled with immunoSEQ multiplex PCR; TCRdb holds only in-frame clones, not every one. Of fewer than 120,000 clones listed, more than 60% were seen once; the top ten hold about 6.6%. Material for sequencing was PBMCs. Receptors were obtained from a man aged 25 to 45 in good health and CMV-seropositive.

The J gene is TRBJ2-7, the V gene TRBV27, with TRBD1 matching over 7 bases. Germline V gene sequence: CDR1 MNHEY, CDR2 SMNVEV (reference sequence). V lost 4 bases, J lost 3 bases, and 0 bases stayed unmatched. This CDR3 comprises 12 residues. CDR3 region: CASSWTGYEQYF. The CDR3 nucleotides read TGTGCCAGCAGTTGGACAGGCTACGAGCAGTACTTC.

J is TRBJ1-6 and V is TRBV4-1; D is undetermined. Trimming cost V 0 bases and J 7 bases, with 10 bases left between them. The CDR3 length is 15 residues. CDR1 is MGHRA and CDR2 is YSYEKL in the germline V gene. This CDR3 reads CASSQDVAPNSPLHF. The CDR3 coding sequence is TGCGCCAGCAGCCAAGATGTGGCCCCCAATTCACCCCTCCACTTT.

The genes are TRBV6-6 and TRBJ2-1, with a tentative D call TRBD2 (5 bases). Germline CDR1 is MNHNY and CDR2 is SVGAGI (reference sequence). V lost 6 bases and J 11 bases, leaving 14 bases between the germline ends. The length of the CDR3 is 12 residues. The CDR3 DNA reads TGTGCCAGCAGCCCCGGACTCACTCAGCAGTTCTTC. This translates into CASSPGLTQQFF.

This chain links TRBV6-1 with TRBJ1-2; D perhaps matches TRBD1 (6 bases). The germline CDR1 and CDR2 sequences are MNHNS and SASEGT. The CDR3 extends over 15 amino acids. The V end lost 6 bases, the J end lost 2 bases, and 16 bases lay between the germline ends. The CDR3 nucleotides read TGTGCCAGCAGAGGTACAGGGTACGACAACTATGGCTACACCTTC. Protein product: CASRGTGYDNYGYTF.

This chain joins TRBV14 and TRBJ1-2; D is uncertain. With 2 bases removed from V and 1 base from J, the gap between germline ends came to 17 bases. Germline loops: CDR1 SGHDN, CDR2 FVKESK. The CDR3 loop spans 17 amino acids. The CDR3 region has the DNA TGTGCCAGCAGCCAACAGAAGGGCGCGGGTTTTAACTATGGCTACACCTTC. It encodes CASSQQKGAGFNYGYTF.

The V and J genes are TRBV7-8 and TRBJ2-7; D ambiguous. This CDR3 spans 13 amino acids. Trimming took 0 bases from V and 2 from J, leaving 5 bases between them. Germline CDR1 is SGHVS and CDR2 is FQNEAQ. CDR3 residues: CASSLAETYEQYF. In DNA form, the CDR3 reads TGTGCCAGCAGCTTAGCCGAGACCTACGAGCAGTACTTC.

This clone showed up just a few times. This sequence joins TRBV4-1 and TRBJ2-7; 10 bases are shared with TRBD1. The CDR3 is made up of 14 amino acids. V shed 4 bases, J shed 5 bases, and the junction held 5 bases outside the gene matches. Germline CDR1 MGHRA, CDR2 YSYEKL. CDR3 sequence reads: CASSRATGGHEQYF. CDR3 in DNA: TGCGCCAGCAGCCGGGCGACAGGGGGCCACGAGCAGTACTTC.

The rearrangement links TRBV10-3 to TRBJ2-7; 8 bases line up with TRBD1. The CDR3 totals 12 residues. Germline lookup yields CDR1 ENHRY and CDR2 SYGVKD. Trimming cost V 7 bases and J 5 bases; bases outside gene matches: 4. CDR3 region: CAITGQGNEQYF. CDR3 in DNA: TGTGCCATCACCGGACAGGGTAACGAGCAGTACTTC.

This chain links TRBV2 with TRBJ1-2; 8 positions match TRBD1. The CDR3 loop spans 13 amino acids. The germline CDR1 and CDR2 sequences are SNHLY and FYNNEI. V trimming: 7 bases; J trimming: 8 bases; junction bases outside the gene matches: 9. The CDR3 is CASTGTGQGGYTF. For the CDR3, the DNA is TGTGCCAGCACCGGGACAGGCCAAGGGGGCTACACCTTC.

The chain recombines TRBV5-1 with TRBJ2-3, with TRBD2 identical over 12 bases. This CDR3 contains 18 residues. CDR1 and CDR2 (germline): SGHRS, YFSETQ. Trimming at V came to 4 bases and at J to 4 bases, leaving 13 bases not matched to a gene. CDR3 loop: CASSPTSGGPLRPDTQYF. Here the CDR3 DNA reads TGCGCCAGCAGCCCCACTAGCGGGGGGCCCCTGCGTCCAGATACGCAGTATTTT.

V gene TRBV11-2 combines with J gene TRBJ2-7; weak D call: TRBD1 (6 bases). The ends were cut back, 2 bases at V and 5 bases at J, with 7 bases in the middle. CDR3 size: 12 residues. CDR1 is SGHAT and CDR2 is FQNNGV in the germline V gene. CDR3 DNA: TGTGCCAGCAGCTTAAACAGGGACGAGCAGTACTTC. It yields the protein CASSLNRDEQYF.

The chain couples TRBV19 to TRBJ2-7; 8 positions match TRBD1. The CDR3 spans 14 residues. The V segment lost 5 bases and the J segment 7 bases; nucleotides outside the gene matches: 10. Germline V gene sequence: CDR1 LNHDA, CDR2 SQIVND (reference sequence). The CDR3 loop reads CASSRERQGWEQYF. DNA of the CDR3: TGTGCCAGTAGTCGTGAACGACAGGGGTGGGAGCAGTACTTC.

This chain links TRBV6-6 with TRBJ2-2, with unresolved D. Germline values: CDR1 MNHNY, CDR2 SVGAGI (reference sequence). V was shortened by 2 bases and J by 8 bases, with 12 bases between the two germline ends. The CDR3 is 14 residues long. For the CDR3, the DNA is TGTGCCAGCAGTTACCTCCAGGTTTTGGGGGAGCTGTTTTTT. It codes for CASSYLQVLGELFF.

The J gene is TRBJ2-3, the V gene TRBV10-1, with no clear D. Germline CDR1 and CDR2: WNHNN and SYGVQD (reference sequence). CDR3 length: 13 residues. Deletions cut 4 bases from V and 13 bases from J, with 18 bases between. Written as DNA, the CDR3 is TGCGCCAGCAGTGCCAGTATTGATGGCGCGGAGTATTTT. Protein: CASSASIDGAEYF.

The genes are TRBV18 and TRBJ1-1; 7 bases are shared with TRBD1. CDR1 KGHSH and CDR2 LQKENI come from the germline V gene. J lost 8 bases, V lost 3 bases, and 3 bases had no gene match. The CDR3 loop spans 12 amino acids. The CDR3 reads CASSPSTGEAFF. CDR3 bases: TGTGCCAGCTCACCTTCGACAGGGGAAGCTTTCTTT.

The chain employs TRBV4-2 and TRBJ2-7; perhaps TRBD1 as D (6 bases). There are 15 residues in the CDR3. Per germline, CDR1 LGHNA and CDR2 YNFKEQ. V lost 4 bases to trimming and J lost 2 bases, with 15 bases between them. CDR3 sequence reads: CASSPRTDTTYEQYF. Here the CDR3 DNA reads TGTGCCAGCAGCCCCCGGACAGATACTACCTACGAGCAGTACTTC.

The chain couples TRBV2 to TRBJ2-2, with TRBD2 matching over 7 bases. CDR3 length: 16 residues. Germline V CDR1 and CDR2: SNHLY, FYNNEI. V trimming: 1 base; J trimming: 3 bases; junction bases outside the gene matches: 5. The CDR3: CASSEVSSGDTGELFF. CDR3 DNA: TGTGCCAGCAGTGAAGTGTCTAGCGGAGACACCGGGGAGCTGTTTTTT.

The V and J genes are TRBV11-1 and TRBJ1-2, with D possibly matching TRBD1 (5 bases). CDR1 is SGHAT, CDR2 FQDESV, per germline (reference sequence). The CDR3 is 11 amino acids. V lost 5 bases and J 7 bases, leaving 8 bases between the germline ends. The CDR3 loop reads CASSPGIGYTF. CDR3 in DNA: TGTGCCAGCAGCCCAGGGATTGGCTACACCTTC.

This chain links TRBV11-2 with TRBJ1-6; D remains ambiguous. From germline, CDR1 is SGHAT and CDR2 FQNNGV. The CDR3 length is 13 residues. The V gene lost 1 base and the J gene lost 7 bases, with 5 bases spanning the gap. CDR3 nucleotide sequence: TGTGCCAGCAGCTTAGCCCTAAATTCACCCCTCCACTTT. As protein: CASSLALNSPLHF.

This clone was counted a few times. The gene calls are TRBV9 and TRBJ1-2, with a weak D call TRBD1 (5 bases). This CDR3 has 17 amino acids. Germline values: CDR1 SGDLS, CDR2 YYNGEE. V lost 4 bases and J 3 bases, leaving 22 bases between the germline ends. The CDR3 sequence: CASSPQWGDGLYYGYTF. The CDR3 nucleotides are TGTGCCAGCAGCCCGCAATGGGGGGACGGCTTATACTATGGCTACACCTTC.

The V gene is TRBV25-1, the J gene TRBJ2-1, with 10 bases identical to TRBD1. With V trimmed by 6 bases and J by 8 bases, 10 bases remained unmatched. Germline loops: CDR1 MGHDK, CDR2 SYGVNS. The CDR3 has 15 amino acids. The CDR3: CASSEDRGLVDEQFF. The CDR3 DNA follows: TGTGCCAGCAGCGAAGACAGGGGGCTTGTCGATGAGCAGTTCTTC.